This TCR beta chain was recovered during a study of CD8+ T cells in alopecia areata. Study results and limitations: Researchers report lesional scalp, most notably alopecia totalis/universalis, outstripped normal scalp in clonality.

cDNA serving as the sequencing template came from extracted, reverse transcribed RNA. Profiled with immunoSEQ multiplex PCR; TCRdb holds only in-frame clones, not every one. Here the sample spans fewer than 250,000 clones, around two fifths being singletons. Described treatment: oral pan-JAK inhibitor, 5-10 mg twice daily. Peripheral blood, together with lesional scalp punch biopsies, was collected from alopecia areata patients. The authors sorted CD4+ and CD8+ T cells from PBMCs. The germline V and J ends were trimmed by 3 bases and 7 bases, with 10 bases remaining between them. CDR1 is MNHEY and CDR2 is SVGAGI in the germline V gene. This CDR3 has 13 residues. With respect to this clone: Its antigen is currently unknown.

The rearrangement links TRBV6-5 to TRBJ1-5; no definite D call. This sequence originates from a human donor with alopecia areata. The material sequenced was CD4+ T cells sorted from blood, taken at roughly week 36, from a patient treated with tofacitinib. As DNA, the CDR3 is TGTGCCAGCAGTTATGGGGAAGGACAGCCCCAGCATTTT. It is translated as CASSYGEGQPQHF.